This TCR beta chain came from a study of long-term antiretroviral therapy in people with HIV. Survey-level immunoSEQ v3.0 assays were run. Using immunoSEQ multiplex PCR, the repertoire was profiled, and TCRdb retains in-frame clones only, with some absent. The repertoire has about 22,000 clones, around 81% of them found once; the top ten carry about 12%. This CDR3 has 15 amino acids. Per germline, CDR1 SNHLY and CDR2 FYNNEI. V gave up 6 bases and J gave up 6 bases; unmatched junction bases: 9. The sample here was unsorted PBMCs, taken 1.6 years after starting antiretroviral therapy. The sequence came from a man in his forties with HIV. V is TRBV2 and J is TRBJ1-4; 8 positions agree with TRBD1. The CDR3 protein is CASRRTGMFDEKLFF. The CDR3 nucleotides are TGTGCCAGCAGGCGGACAGGGATGTTTGATGAAAAACTGTTTTTT.